One and the same sample provided the 20 T cell receptor beta chains below, sequenced in a study of shared clonotypes between healthy human individuals. Produced via immunoSEQ multiplex PCR; TCRdb's table is partial and in-frame only. The sample yields some 660,000 clones, around 73% seen once. The specimen was memory CD4+ T cells sorted from blood. Subset given: CD45RA-negative fraction. The receptors here all came from a woman between 25 and 40 years old in good health.

This chain links TRBV10-3 with TRBJ2-7, with D unresolved. Germline CDR1 reads ENHRY; CDR2 reads SYGVKD. Trimming removed 6 bases from V and 0 bases from J, with 12 bases in between. The length of the CDR3 is 14 residues. CDR3 sequence (DNA): TGTGCCATCAGGGAACTTTCTAGCTCCTACGAGCAGTACTTC. It yields the protein CAIRELSSSYEQYF.

The chain links TRBV30 to TRBJ2-3; tentative D call: TRBD2 (6 bases). CDR1 GTSNPN and CDR2 SVGIG come from the germline V gene (reference sequence). This CDR3 comprises 12 residues. The V gene lost 8 bases and the J gene lost 6 bases, with 15 bases spanning the gap. CDR3 sequence reads: CAGLGGADTQYF. For the CDR3, the DNA is TGTGCCGGACTCGGCGGGGCGGATACGCAGTATTTT. Using reference TRBV30 and TRBJ2-3 for the parts outside the CDR3, the full variable domain is SQTIHQWPATLVQPVGSPLSLECTVEGTSNPNLYWYRQAAGRGLQLLFYSVGIGQISSEVPQNLSASRPQDRQFILSSKKLLLSDSGFYLCAGLGGADTQYFGPGTRLTVL.

V gene TRBV5-1 combines with J gene TRBJ2-3, with D tentatively TRBD2 (5 bases). V lost 7 bases, J lost 0 bases, and 6 bases lay in between. The CDR3 covers 12 residues. CDR1 SGHRS and CDR2 YFSETQ come from the germline V gene. CDR3 protein: CASASSTDTQYF. CDR3 bases: TGCGCCAGCGCTAGCAGCACAGATACGCAGTATTTT.

The V and J genes are TRBV28 and TRBJ2-1; D remains unclear. The germline CDR1 and CDR2 sequences are MDHEN and SYDVKM. Trimming pared 3 bases from V and 6 bases from J, leaving 9 bases between. The CDR3 has 13 residues. The CDR3 loop reads CASSLGLVNEQFF. CDR3 in DNA: TGTGCCAGCAGTTTGGGGTTGGTCAATGAGCAGTTCTTC.

This clone was detected a few times. The chain joins TRBV15 to TRBJ2-2; TRBD1 matches 8 bases. The CDR3 has 17 residues. J was trimmed by 7 bases and V by 0 bases; bases with no gene match: 10. Germline-derived CDR1 and CDR2 are LNHNV and YYDKDF (reference sequence). The chain's CDR3 is CATSRDRGQGRNGELFF. CDR3 coding DNA: TGTGCCACCAGCAGAGATCGAGGACAGGGAAGGAACGGGGAGCTGTTTTTT.

A few counts support this clone. The genes are TRBV30 and TRBJ1-2, with no clear D. This CDR3 is built from 14 residues. Deletions cut 5 bases from V and 4 bases from J, with 17 bases between. In germline, CDR1 is GTSNPN, CDR2 SVGIG (reference sequence). CDR3 sequence: CAWAEDKDLYGYTF. In DNA form, the CDR3 reads TGTGCCTGGGCCGAAGACAAGGATCTCTATGGCTACACCTTC.

This clone turned up a few times. The V gene is TRBV28, the J gene TRBJ2-7; D may be TRBD1 or TRBD2 (5 bases each). V was clipped by 10 bases and J by 5 bases, with 24 bases between them. CDR3 length: 15 residues. Germline V gives CDR1 MDHEN, CDR2 SYDVKM. CDR3 sequence: CANPYPPGRRNEQYF. CDR3 DNA sequence: TGTGCCAACCCTTATCCCCCGGGACGAAGGAACGAGCAGTACTTC.

The J gene is TRBJ1-1, the V gene TRBV2; D perhaps matches TRBD1 (5 bases). V lost 10 bases, J lost 7 bases, and 10 bases lay in between. CDR3 size: 10 residues. In germline, CDR1 is SNHLY, CDR2 FYNNEI. CDR3 sequence (DNA): TGTGCCATCAGCACAGGTGAAGCTTTCTTT. Amino acid sequence: CAISTGEAFF.

This rearrangement joins TRBV7-9 to TRBJ2-7, with a possible D match to TRBD2 (6 bases). V was pared by 5 bases and J by 2 bases, with 13 bases between. Germline V gives CDR1 SEHNR, CDR2 FQNEAQ (reference sequence). This CDR3 is built from 14 residues. In DNA form, the CDR3 reads TGTGCCAGCAGCCCCCTGGCGGGGACCTACGAGCAGTACTTC. Translating gives CASSPLAGTYEQYF.

This clone was recorded only once. This chain joins TRBV28 and TRBJ1-1, with D unresolved. Germline-derived CDR1 and CDR2 are MDHEN and SYDVKM. V was clipped by 3 bases and J by 8 bases, with 13 bases between them. This CDR3 region has 13 residues. CDR3 sequence reads: CASSLSAGREAFF. The CDR3 region has the DNA TGTGCCAGCAGTTTGTCCGCGGGTAGGGAAGCTTTCTTT.

This clone was seen at least ten times. CDR3 nucleotide sequence: TGTGCCAGCAGCCCGCGGGACAGGGGAGCCGCCACCTTC. Its protein product is CASSPRDRGAATF. This chain joins TRBV5-4 and TRBJ1-2; TRBD1 matches 10 bases. The CDR3 consists of 13 residues. V dropped 4 bases and J dropped 13; count of bases not matched to a gene: 10. CDR1 is SGHNT and CDR2 is YYREEE in the germline V gene (reference sequence).

V is TRBV10-3 and J is TRBJ1-1, with D possibly matching TRBD1 (5 bases). V shed 4 bases and J shed 5 bases, with 11 bases lying between them. This CDR3 is 13 amino acids long. Germline CDR1 ENHRY, CDR2 SYGVKD. This chain's CDR3 is CAISGDGGTEAFF. For the CDR3, the DNA is TGTGCCATCAGTGGGGATGGGGGGACTGAAGCTTTCTTT.

The genes are TRBV11-2 and TRBJ1-4, with a weak D call TRBD1 (6 bases). The CDR3 is made up of 16 amino acids. V was shortened by 6 bases and J by 5 bases, with 19 bases between the two germline ends. Germline CDR1 is SGHAT and CDR2 is FQNNGV. The CDR3 spells CASSAAVRGRNEKLFF. CDR3 bases: TGTGCCAGCAGTGCAGCGGTACGGGGGCGGAATGAAAAACTGTTTTTT.

Relative to its sample, this clone is medium-sized (0.01 to 0.1%). This sequence joins TRBV11-2 and TRBJ2-7, with D maybe TRBD2 (5 bases). Germline values: CDR1 SGHAT, CDR2 FQNNGV. Trimming cost V 1 base and J 6 bases, with 13 bases left between them. The CDR3 spans 14 residues. The CDR3 sequence is CASSLVLASTEQYF. The CDR3 region has the DNA TGTGCCAGCAGCTTAGTGTTGGCTAGCACCGAGCAGTACTTC.

The chain couples TRBV6-5 to TRBJ1-2; 9 positions match TRBD1. Germline CDR1 reads MNHEY; CDR2 reads SVGAGI. Unmatched junction bases numbered 10, after V lost 3 bases and J lost 11 bases. The CDR3 runs 14 residues. CDR3 bases: TGTGCCAGCAGTTATTACGGGACAGGGTTTGGATACACCTTC. Its protein is CASSYYGTGFGYTF.

V usage is TRBV28 and J usage is TRBJ1-3; 7 bases align to TRBD1. Germline CDR1 is MDHEN and CDR2 is SYDVKM. With 5 bases clipped from V and 4 bases from J, the junction kept 8 bases outside the gene matches. The CDR3 totals 15 residues. The CDR3 DNA is TGTGCCAGCAGTAGAGGAAGGGGGCGCGGAAACACCATATATTTT. It is translated as CASSRGRGRGNTIYF.

This clone occurred many times. Other DNA sequences from this sample encode an identical CDR3 as well. The V gene is TRBV28, the J gene TRBJ1-2; no clear D. The ends were cut back, 8 bases at V and 2 bases at J, with 6 bases in the middle. Germline-derived CDR1 and CDR2 are MDHEN and SYDVKM. The CDR3 is made up of 11 amino acids. The CDR3 sequence: CASGVNYGYTF. DNA of the CDR3: TGTGCCAGCGGCGTGAACTATGGCTACACCTTC.

The chain has TRBV27 and TRBJ1-1, with no clear D. CDR1 is MNHEY, CDR2 SMNVEV, per germline (reference sequence). Deletions cut 9 bases from V and 10 bases from J, with 21 bases between. The CDR3 runs 13 residues. The CDR3 nucleotides read TGTGCCAGAAGATATCGCCAGAGCCCAGGAGCTTTCTTT. Protein product: CARRYRQSPGAFF.

The chain uses TRBV5-1 and TRBJ2-3, with 10 bases fitting TRBD2. The germline CDR1 and CDR2 sequences are SGHRS and YFSETQ. After removal of 6 bases from V and 3 bases from J, the junction contained 7 bases not matched to a gene. The CDR3 consists of 15 residues. CDR3 bases: TGCGCCAGCAAGTTAGCGGGAGGTGGGACAGATACGCAGTATTTT. Protein: CASKLAGGGTDTQYF. The whole variable domain, filled in from reference TRBV5-1 and TRBJ2-3, reads KAGVTQTPRYLIKTRGQQVTLSCSPISGHRSVSWYQQTPGQGLQFLFEYFSETQRNKGNFPGRFSGRQFSNSRSEMNVSTLELGDSALYLCASKLAGGGTDTQYFGPGTRLTVL.

This clone was picked up one time. The J gene is TRBJ1-1, the V gene TRBV28; D perhaps matches TRBD1 (5 bases). The CDR3 has 13 amino acids. Per germline, CDR1 MDHEN and CDR2 SYDVKM. In DNA form, the CDR3 reads TGTGCAAGTATGCGGGGGGGTGACACTGAAGCTTTCTTT. Its translation: CASMRGGDTEAFF.